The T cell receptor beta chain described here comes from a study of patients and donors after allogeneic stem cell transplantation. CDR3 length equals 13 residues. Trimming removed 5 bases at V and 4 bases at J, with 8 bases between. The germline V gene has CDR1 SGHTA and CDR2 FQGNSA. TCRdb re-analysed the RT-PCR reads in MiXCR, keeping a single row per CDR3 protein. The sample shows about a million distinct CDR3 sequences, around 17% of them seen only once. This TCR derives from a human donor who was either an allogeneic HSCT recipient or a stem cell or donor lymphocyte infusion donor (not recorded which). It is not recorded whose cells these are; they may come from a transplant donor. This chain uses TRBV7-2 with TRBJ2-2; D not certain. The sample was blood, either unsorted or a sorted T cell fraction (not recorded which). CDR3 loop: CASSGRLTGELFF. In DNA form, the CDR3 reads TGTGCCAGCAGCGGACGGCTCACCGGGGAGCTGTTTTTT. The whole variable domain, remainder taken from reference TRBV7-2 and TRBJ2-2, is GAGVSQSPSNKVTEKGKDVELRCDPISGHTALYWYRQSLGQGLEFLIYFQGNSAPDKSGLPSDRFSAERTGGSVSTLTIQRTQQEDSAVYLCASSGRLTGELFFGEGSRLTVL.